This T cell receptor (beta chain) was obtained from a study of T cells in Graves' hyperthyroidism and ophthalmopathy. Findings and limits, study-wide: Blood also carried most thyroid clonotypes expanded above 0.001.

In this sample, this clonotype turned up many times. Its matching antigen is unknown. The CDR3 regions of TCR beta were amplified from RNA transcripts. TCR CDR3 underwent first-round RT-PCR with the HTBI primer set. Each CDR3 protein is one row after TCRdb ran MiXCR on the multiplex PCR reads. Here the sample spans about half a million distinct CDR3 sequences, roughly a quarter being singletons. CDR3 length: 17 amino acids. Per germline, CDR1 MDHEN and CDR2 SYDVKM. Trimming took 2 bases from V and 4 from J; bases not matched to a gene: 6. Specimen: blood. This receptor was taken from a woman in her 30s with Graves' ophthalmopathy. The chain joins TRBV28 to TRBJ2-5; 14 bases fit TRBD2. In nucleotides, the CDR3 is TGTGCCAGCAGTTTACCGACTAGCGGGAGGGCAAGAGAGACCCAGTACTTC. Translated: CASSLPTSGRARETQYF. Using reference TRBV28 and TRBJ2-5 for the parts outside the CDR3, the full variable domain is DVKVTQSSRYLVKRTGEKVFLECVQDMDHENMFWYRQDPGLGLRLIYFSYDVKMKEKGDIPEGYSVSREKKERFSLILESASTNQTSMYLCASSLPTSGRARETQYFGPGTRLLVL.